The T cell receptor (beta chain) under discussion was sequenced for a study of Graves' ophthalmopathy and Graves' hyperthyroidism. This clonotype was detected ten times or more. RNA transcripts served as template for amplifying TCR beta CDR3 sequences. HTBI primers were used in a first-round RT-PCR, which preceded a second-round multiplex PCR. TCRdb re-analysed the multiplex PCR reads in MiXCR, keeping a single row per CDR3 protein. The sample records roughly 500,000 distinct CDR3 sequences, about an eighth being singletons. CDR1 LNHDA and CDR2 SQIVND come from the germline V gene (reference sequence). The CDR3 has 15 residues. With V trimmed by 2 bases and J by 4 bases, 5 bases remained unmatched.

The source of this sequence is a woman aged 25 to 39 with Graves' ophthalmopathy. Sequences were obtained from blood. The J gene is TRBJ2-7, the V gene TRBV19, with TRBD1 matching over 10 bases. For the CDR3, the DNA is TGTGCCAGTAGTATATTCCCGGGACAGGGGTACGAGCAGTACTTC. As protein: CASSIFPGQGYEQYF.